The clone carrying this TCR beta chain was picked up one time. Its specificity is unknown. Just one base apart from a much larger clone, this may be a read error. Amplified material comprised TCR beta CDR3 regions derived from RNA transcripts. Second-round multiplex PCR came after first-round RT-PCR with HTBI primers. From the multiplex PCR reads, TCRdb called clonotypes with MiXCR, one entry per CDR3 protein. Among about 700,000 distinct CDR3 sequences listed, under 50% were seen once. This sample was taken from a study of Graves' ophthalmopathy and Graves' hyperthyroidism. Notes on the study in general: In blood, most expanded thyroid clonotypes above 0.001 frequency were also detected.

Germline V gene lookup returns CDR1 SGHTA and CDR2 FQGTGA. V dropped 3 bases and J dropped 3; count of bases not matched to a gene: 5. The CDR3 runs to 15 residues. This TCR was sampled from an adult man with Graves' ophthalmopathy. The gene calls are TRBV7-3 and TRBJ1-1; 9 nucleotides align to TRBD1. Material for sequencing was peripheral blood. The CDR3 loop reads CASSLVGQGDTEAFF. As DNA, the CDR3 is TGTGCCAGCAGCTTGGTGGGACAGGGAGACACTGAAGCTTTCTTT.